These 31 T cell receptor beta chains came from one sample sequenced in a study of shared clonotypes between healthy human individuals (dated by TCRdb to the early 2020s). To prepare the library, the immunoSEQ multiplex PCR assay was applied. TCRdb retrieved this table from immuneACCESS and kept in-frame rearrangements only. Not all clones are present; in checked studies, unresolved V genes account for under half, and no reason is known for the remainder. Here the sample has 1,400,000 or so clones; approximately 98.5% occur a single time. The top ten clones comprise approximately 0.38% of the sample. The sequencing input was naive CD4+ T cells sorted from blood. Read against the paper, the sample's cell subset or site label means: CD45RA+ positively selected. Source of these receptors: a man between 25 and 39 years old in good health.

The chain combines TRBV29-1 with TRBJ2-5, with D uncertain. Germline values: CDR1 SQVTM, CDR2 ANQGSEA. CDR3 length: 13 amino acids. The germline V and J ends were trimmed by 7 bases and 5 bases, with 17 bases remaining between them. This CDR3 reads CSDRRTGSETQYF. CDR3 in DNA: TGCAGCGACCGTCGGACGGGCTCGGAGACCCAGTACTTC.

This chain joins TRBV18 and TRBJ2-1, with D tentatively TRBD2 (5 bases). Germline CDR1 reads KGHSH; CDR2 reads LQKENI. Trimming shortened V by 2 bases and J by 0 bases, and 11 bases separated the two germline ends. This CDR3 has 16 residues. The CDR3 reads CASSPIPGSSYNEQFF. CDR3 bases: TGTGCCAGCTCACCAATTCCGGGGTCCTCCTACAATGAGCAGTTCTTC.

The V and J genes are TRBV25-1 and TRBJ2-3; 10 nucleotides match TRBD1. The CDR3 loop spans 18 amino acids. Germline CDR1 and CDR2: MGHDK and SYGVNS. V shed 3 bases, J shed 5 bases, and the junction held 14 bases outside the gene matches. The CDR3 nucleotides are TGTGCCAGCAGTGACTCTCCGGGACAGGGGCCAGGGGAAGATACGCAGTATTTT. The encoded protein is CASSDSPGQGPGEDTQYF.

The chain uses TRBV15 and TRBJ1-4; D may be TRBD1 (5 bases). V lost 4 bases, J lost 8 bases, and 14 bases lay in between. Germline assignment: CDR1 LNHNV and CDR2 YYDKDF (reference sequence). The CDR3 loop spans 14 amino acids. The CDR3 here is CATSKDSFGEKLFF. The CDR3 DNA is TGTGCCACCAGCAAAGACAGTTTTGGGGAAAAACTGTTTTTT.

The chain couples TRBV25-1 to TRBJ1-4; no clear D gene. Trimming pared 1 base from V and 11 bases from J, leaving 17 bases between. CDR3 length: 15 amino acids. Per the germline V gene, CDR1 is MGHDK and CDR2 is SYGVNS. CDR3 residues: CASSESNPGTEKLFF. CDR3 nucleotide sequence: TGTGCCAGCAGTGAATCTAACCCGGGTACGGAGAAACTGTTTTTT.

V is TRBV9 and J is TRBJ2-7; no firm D call. CDR1 is SGDLS and CDR2 is YYNGEE in the germline V gene. V was trimmed by 0 bases and J by 2 bases, leaving 9 bases between them. This CDR3 has 14 residues. The CDR3 is CASSVGLTTYEQYF. CDR3 nucleotide sequence: TGTGCCAGCAGCGTAGGGCTTACCACCTACGAGCAGTACTTC.

The rearrangement joins TRBV5-1 to TRBJ2-7, with D uncertain. This CDR3 region has 14 residues. Trimming cost V 4 bases and J 6 bases, with 17 bases left between them. Germline V gives CDR1 SGHRS, CDR2 YFSETQ. The CDR3 region is CASSLMTRPSEQYF. In nucleotides, the CDR3 is TGCGCCAGCAGCCTAATGACCCGCCCCTCCGAGCAGTACTTC.

The chain recombines TRBV11-3 with TRBJ2-1, with D possibly being TRBD1 (5 bases). Germline V gene sequence: CDR1 SGHNT, CDR2 YENEEA. Trimming removed 5 bases from V and 7 bases from J, with 15 bases in between. This CDR3 is built from 14 residues. The CDR3 nucleotides read TGTGCCAGCAGCCAAGGGGCTACCTCTAATGAGCAGTTCTTC. This translates into CASSQGATSNEQFF.

This sequence joins TRBV6-1 and TRBJ2-2; 8 bases align to TRBD2. Germline trimming cut 4 bases from V and 7 bases from J; bases unmatched to any gene: 8. Germline CDR1 is MNHNS and CDR2 is SASEGT. The CDR3 is 15 amino acids. The CDR3 bases are TGTGCCAGCAGTGGAAGCGGGAGTGTCAGCGGGGAGCTGTTTTTT. This encodes CASSGSGSVSGELFF.

This chain connects TRBV27 to TRBJ2-1, with 8 bases fitting TRBD2. The CDR3 is 16 amino acids. Germline V gene data show CDR1 as MNHEY and CDR2 as SMNVEV (reference sequence). J gave up 1 base and V 6 bases, and 8 bases lay outside the gene matches. CDR3 nucleotide sequence: TGTGCCAGCAGATTTGGAAGCGGGAGTTCCTACAATGAGCAGTTCTTC. It yields the protein CASRFGSGSSYNEQFF.

This CDR3 reads CASSLGTLEYYEQYF. CDR3 sequence (DNA): TGTGCCAGCAGCCTCGGGACTCTGGAGTACTACGAGCAGTACTTC. The genes are TRBV11-2 and TRBJ2-7; the D gene is possibly TRBD2 (6 bases). From germline, CDR1 is SGHAT and CDR2 FQNNGV. Between the trimmed V and J ends, which lost 5 bases and 3 bases, there was a span of 17 bases. CDR3 length equals 15 residues.

The DNA of the CDR3 is TGTGCCTGGAGTGAAAGGGACACTGAAGCTTTCTTT. Translation gives CAWSERDTEAFF. The chain joins TRBV30 to TRBJ1-1, with unresolved D. Trimming took off 1 base at V and 3 bases at J, with 6 bases between the two ends. There are 12 residues in the CDR3. Looked up from germline, CDR1 is GTSNPN and CDR2 is SVGIG (reference sequence).

The genes are TRBV9 and TRBJ1-4; D gene ambiguous. Germline CDR1 and CDR2: SGDLS and YYNGEE. The CDR3 covers 13 residues. V shed 2 bases and J shed 2 bases, with 4 bases lying between them. CDR3 amino acids: CASSVTTNEKLFF. CDR3 coding DNA: TGTGCCAGCAGCGTTACCACTAATGAAAAACTGTTTTTT.

This rearrangement joins TRBV7-2 to TRBJ2-4, with 7 bases lining up with TRBD1. The CDR3 contains 16 residues. Unmatched junction bases numbered 7, after V lost 5 bases and J lost 0 bases. Germline V lookup: CDR1 SGHTA, CDR2 FQGNSA. The CDR3 DNA follows: TGTGCCAGCAGCAAAGACAGGGCACTAGCCAAAAACATTCAGTACTTC. It codes for CASSKDRALAKNIQYF.

The V call is TRBV29-1, the J call TRBJ2-7; D is unclear. The V gene lost 4 bases and the J gene lost 2 bases, with 15 bases spanning the gap. CDR3 size: 14 residues. CDR1 is SQVTM, CDR2 ANQGSEA, per germline. The CDR3 loop reads CSVVSFLGTYEQYF. DNA of the CDR3: TGCAGCGTTGTCTCCTTTTTGGGGACCTACGAGCAGTACTTC.

This chain joins TRBV11-2 and TRBJ2-2; 9 nucleotides line up with TRBD2. This CDR3 spans 14 amino acids. The V segment lost 2 bases and the J segment 8 bases; nucleotides outside the gene matches: 3. In germline, CDR1 is SGHAT, CDR2 FQNNGV. The CDR3 DNA is TGTGCCAGCAGCTTACGTCTAGCGGGAGGGGAGCTGTTTTTT. Translating it yields CASSLRLAGGELFF.

The chain uses TRBV6-1 and TRBJ2-7; 9 bases map to TRBD2. Germline V gives CDR1 MNHNS, CDR2 SASEGT. The CDR3 is 15 residues long. Trimming took 8 bases from V and 5 from J; bases not matched to a gene: 13. The CDR3 DNA is TGTGCCAGCCAATCGACCGGGACTAGCCTCCACGAGCAGTACTTC. Translation: CASQSTGTSLHEQYF.

As for this clone: Relative to the germline gene, one junction end is altered; a read error may explain this. The CDR3 DNA reads TGTGCCGGCAGCCGCTCTTCCGTAGCGGGGGGACTCAATGAGCAGTTCTTC. Translated, it gives CAGSRSSVAGGLNEQFF. The chain recombines TRBV9 with TRBJ2-1, with 10 positions matching TRBD2. Germline V gives CDR1 SGDLS, CDR2 YYNGEE. This CDR3 is 17 amino acids long.

V usage is TRBV28 and J usage is TRBJ1-3; 9 bases agree with TRBD1. V lost 7 bases and J lost 5; bases outside the gene matches: 6. Germline V CDR1 and CDR2: MDHEN, SYDVKM. The CDR3 consists of 14 residues. The CDR3 region is CASTDRGFRNTIYF. The CDR3 DNA sequence: TGTGCCAGCACAGACAGGGGGTTTCGAAACACCATATATTTT. The variable domain in full, with the rest retrieved from reference TRBV28 and TRBJ1-3, is DVKVTQSSRYLVKRTGEKVFLECVQDMDHENMFWYRQDPGLGLRLIYFSYDVKMKEKGDIPEGYSVSREKKERFSLILESASTNQTSMYLCASTDRGFRNTIYFGEGSWLTVV.

The chain links TRBV28 to TRBJ2-2, with D possibly being TRBD1 (5 bases). V lost 6 bases and J 1 base, leaving 6 bases between the germline ends. Germline V gene data show CDR1 as MDHEN and CDR2 as SYDVKM. The CDR3 is 13 amino acids. The CDR3 region is CASSGQNTGELFF. As DNA, the CDR3 is TGTGCCAGCAGCGGACAGAACACCGGGGAGCTGTTTTTT.

V gene TRBV4-3 combines with J gene TRBJ1-5; D is uncertain. The CDR3 sequence is 14 residues long. The ends were cut back, 2 bases at V and 6 bases at J, with 11 bases in the middle. Per the germline V gene, CDR1 is LGHNA and CDR2 is YSLEER. The CDR3 DNA follows: TGCGCCAGCAGCCAAAAGGATTTCGGTCAGCCCCAGCATTTT. This sequence encodes CASSQKDFGQPQHF.

The chain couples TRBV4-3 to TRBJ2-5; D may be TRBD2 (5 bases). Looked up from germline, CDR1 is LGHNA and CDR2 is YSLEER. This CDR3 is 14 amino acids long. V was trimmed by 3 bases and J by 2 bases, leaving 10 bases between them. Here the CDR3 DNA reads TGCGCCAGCAGCCAGGGGTGGAGGCAAGAGACCCAGTACTTC. It translates to CASSQGWRQETQYF.

The V gene is TRBV6-1, the J gene TRBJ1-2; TRBD1 agrees at 10 bases. Per germline, CDR1 MNHNS and CDR2 SASEGT. With V trimmed by 3 bases and J by 2 bases, 3 bases remained unmatched. The CDR3 contains 15 residues. The CDR3 spells CASSDQGQGNYGYTF. Written as DNA, the CDR3 is TGTGCCAGCAGTGACCAGGGACAGGGGAACTATGGCTACACCTTC.

V usage is TRBV7-2 and J usage is TRBJ1-2, with D possibly matching TRBD1 (6 bases). V dropped 2 bases and J dropped 4 bases, with 26 bases sitting between them. The CDR3 contains 19 residues. Germline CDR1 reads SGHTA; CDR2 reads FQGNSA. This CDR3 reads CASSLFSAARYGQSYGYTF. CDR3 nucleotides: TGTGCCAGCAGCTTATTTTCAGCTGCAAGATACGGACAGTCCTATGGCTACACCTTC.

The J gene is TRBJ1-2, the V gene TRBV6-5; 8 bases fit TRBD1. This CDR3 is built from 16 residues. J gave up 1 base and V 0 bases, and 4 bases lay outside the gene matches. The germline gives CDR1 MNHEY, CDR2 SVGAGI. This chain's CDR3 is CASSYSRTGGNYGYTF. CDR3 DNA: TGTGCCAGCAGTTACTCGCGTACAGGGGGTAACTATGGCTACACCTTC.

The chain is built from TRBV10-1 and TRBJ1-1; maybe TRBD1 (6 bases). Trimming left V 5 bases short and J 3 bases short, with 13 bases between. Germline CDR1 reads WNHNN; CDR2 reads SYGVQD (reference sequence). This CDR3 comprises 14 residues. CDR3 loop: CASSPRGPDTEAFF. CDR3 DNA: TGCGCCAGCAGTCCCCGGGGGCCTGACACTGAAGCTTTCTTT.

The J gene is TRBJ2-5, the V gene TRBV7-7; a possible D gene is TRBD1 (6 bases). CDR1 and CDR2 (germline): SSHAT, FNYEAQ (reference sequence). The V end lost 2 bases, the J end lost 1 base, and 14 bases lay between the germline ends. This CDR3 is 16 amino acids long. CDR3 DNA: TGTGCCAGCAGCTTAAAACCCCCAGGGGTCCAAGAGACCCAGTACTTC. Protein product: CASSLKPPGVQETQYF. Filled out from reference TRBV7-7 and TRBJ2-5, the complete variable domain reads GAGVSQSPRYKVTKRGQDVTLRCDPISSHATLYWYQQALGQGPEFLTYFNYEAQPDKSGLPSDRFSAERPEGSISTLTIQRTEQRDSAMYRCASSLKPPGVQETQYFGPGTRLLVL.

This chain uses TRBV15 with TRBJ2-3, with 12 bases aligning to TRBD1. Trimming at V came to 1 base and at J to 6 bases, leaving 5 bases not matched to a gene. Germline V gene data show CDR1 as LNHNV and CDR2 as YYDKDF (reference sequence). The CDR3 sequence is 16 residues long. In nucleotides, the CDR3 is TGTGCCACCAGCAGAGGCCAGGGACAGGGGGCCGATACGCAGTATTTT. As protein: CATSRGQGQGADTQYF.

The chain joins TRBV5-1 to TRBJ2-3; tentative D call: TRBD1 (5 bases). The CDR3 contains 14 residues. V was trimmed by 3 bases and J by 0 bases, leaving 8 bases between them. From germline, CDR1 is SGHRS and CDR2 YFSETQ. The CDR3 sequence is CASSSTASTDTQYF. The CDR3 DNA reads TGCGCCAGCAGCTCGACAGCTAGCACAGATACGCAGTATTTT. The whole variable domain, remainder taken from reference TRBV5-1 and TRBJ2-3, is KAGVTQTPRYLIKTRGQQVTLSCSPISGHRSVSWYQQTPGQGLQFLFEYFSETQRNKGNFPGRFSGRQFSNSRSEMNVSTLELGDSALYLCASSSTASTDTQYFGPGTRLTVL.

The chain combines TRBV9 with TRBJ2-6; 8 bases fit TRBD2. Unmatched junction bases numbered 5, after V lost 1 base and J lost 2 bases. Germline values: CDR1 SGDLS, CDR2 YYNGEE. The CDR3 is made up of 17 amino acids. Written as DNA, the CDR3 is TGTGCCAGCAGCGTAAGCGGGAGATCGGCTGGGGCCAACGTCCTGACTTTC. Protein: CASSVSGRSAGANVLTF.

The V call is TRBV30, the J call TRBJ2-7; D might be TRBD2 (5 bases). The length of the CDR3 is 14 residues. Per the germline V gene, CDR1 is GTSNPN and CDR2 is SVGIG (reference sequence). The V gene lost 5 bases and the J gene lost 2 bases, with 16 bases spanning the gap. The CDR3 region has the DNA TGTGCCTGGGAGAGCGGAAGAAGGACCTACGAGCAGTACTTC. The encoded protein is CAWESGRRTYEQYF.